This T cell receptor beta chain was captured in a study of T cell repertoires in cytomegalovirus infection. Study conclusions and caveats: It was HLA-C-restricted CMV-specific TCR beta clonotypes that dominated the response ex vivo.

TCRdb analysed the reads with MiXCR anew, one entry per CDR3 protein. The sample records over 90,000 distinct CDR3 sequences, more than 15% being singletons. This clonotype was seen repeatedly, ten times or more. The antigen remains undetermined. J gave up 4 bases and V 5 bases, and 7 bases lay outside the gene matches. This CDR3 is 16 amino acids long. Germline lookup yields CDR1 SNHLY and CDR2 FYNNEI. The sequence was collected from a human donor in good health (CMV status not recorded). Some clones in this sample may be carry-over from other donors' samples. This chain uses TRBV2 with TRBJ2-5; 13 nucleotides line up with TRBD2. Input material: PBMCs. The CDR3 coding sequence is TGTGCCAGCAGTCCGACTAGCGGGGGGCCCGTAGAGACCCAGTACTTC. Translated: CASSPTSGGPVETQYF.